This TCR beta chain appears in the sequencing data of a study of control samples from healthy donors and cancer patients. Generated by immunoSEQ multiplex PCR, the TCRdb table keeps only in-frame clones and is missing some. The profile covers roughly 450,000 clones, with around nine tenths appearing a single time and around 6.5% taken by the ten largest. This CDR3 is built from 14 residues. Looked up from germline, CDR1 is SGDLS and CDR2 is YYNGEE. With 3 bases clipped from V and 1 base from J, the junction kept 2 bases outside the gene matches. The chain employs TRBV9 and TRBJ2-7, with TRBD1 matching 9 bases. Source material: PBMCs. The TCR originated in a man between 35 and 55 years old with head and neck cancer. CDR3 in DNA: TGTGCCAGCAGCGAGGGACAGGGTTCCTACGAGCAGTACTTC. This sequence encodes CASSEGQGSYEQYF.